A selection of T cell receptor beta chains follows, all from one sample in a study of blood T cell repertoires in COVID-19. TCRdb's table, derived via immunoSEQ multiplex PCR, lists solely in-frame clones and lacks some. Of around 140,000 clones listed, more than 85% are singletons. Sequencing was performed on peripheral blood. These receptors were collected from a man in his sixties with active or convalescent COVID-19. Both conserved end residues are part of each CDR3. A D gene is named only where the DNA matches it firmly. The size of a clone is reported for some rows only, either as once, few or many, or as a class for expanded clones.

cdr3_aa,cdr3_nt,d_call,j_call,clone_size,v_call
CASSGSHLDTQYF,TGTGCCAGTAGCGGGAGTCATTTGGATACGCAGTATTTT,-,TRBJ2-3,-,TRBV19
CASSVSGTGRSPLHF,TGTGCCAGCAGCGTCTCCGGGACAGGGCGTTCACCCCTCCACTTT,TRBD1,TRBJ1-6,-,TRBV9
CATSDPGGGRGKYF,TGTGCCACCAGTGATCCGGGGGGGGGCAGGGGAAAGTACTTC,TRBD2,TRBJ2-5,-,TRBV24-1
CASSGGSLNYGYTF,TGTGCCAGCAGTGGGGGGAGCCTTAACTATGGCTACACCTTC,-,TRBJ1-2,-,TRBV11-2
CASSLDRVYGYTF,TGTGCCAGCAGCTTAGACAGGGTCTATGGCTACACCTTC,-,TRBJ1-2,-,TRBV7-2
CASSLASAGGNGYTF,TGTGCCAGCAGTTTAGCCTCAGCAGGGGGCAATGGCTACACCTTC,TRBD1,TRBJ1-2,-,TRBV28
CASSQDGGDSNQPQHF,TGTGCCAGCAGCCAAGACGGCGGGGATAGCAATCAGCCCCAGCATTTT,-,TRBJ1-5,-,TRBV3-1/TRBV3-2
CASSSQGGGGTDTQYF,TGTGCCAGCAGCTCACAGGGGGGAGGGGGCACAGATACGCAGTATTTT,-,TRBJ2-3,-,TRBV7-9
CASSLNPRSSGTEAFF,TGTGCCAGCAGCTTAAATCCGCGAAGTTCGGGCACTGAAGCTTTCTTT,-,TRBJ1-1,-,TRBV7-3
CASSPSRQAFFGYTF,TGTGCCAGCAGTCCGTCCCGACAGGCCTTTTTTGGCTACACCTTC,-,TRBJ1-2,-,TRBV27
CASSTISGIGGETQYF,TGTGCCAGTAGTACGATTAGCGGGATAGGAGGAGAGACCCAGTACTTC,TRBD2,TRBJ2-5,-,TRBV19
CASSIDSGGGEQYF,TGTGCCAGTAGTATCGACTCCGGGGGAGGAGAGCAGTACTTC,-,TRBJ2-7,-,TRBV19
CAWSVRGGKVTEAFF,TGTGCCTGGAGTGTACGGGGGGGGAAGGTGACTGAAGCTTTCTTT,-,TRBJ1-1,few,TRBV30
CASSQVLAGGAQYF,TGTGCCAGCAGCCAAGTACTAGCGGGAGGGGCGCAGTATTTT,TRBD2,TRBJ2-3,-,TRBV3-1/TRBV3-2
CASSEWGTGSYEQYF,TGTGCCAGCAGTGAATGGGGGACAGGGTCCTACGAGCAGTACTTC,TRBD1,TRBJ2-7,-,TRBV25-1
CASSLFGGATTNTEAFF,TGTGCCAGCAGTTTATTTGGGGGGGCCACAACGAACACTGAAGCTTTCTTT,-,TRBJ1-1,-,TRBV27
CASRDGAFTGELFF,TGCGCCAGCAGAGATGGAGCGTTCACCGGGGAGCTGTTTTTT,-,TRBJ2-2,few,TRBV5-1
CASRPVKDSSDEQYF,TGTGCCAGCAGGCCGGTTAAGGACAGTAGCGACGAGCAGTACTTC,-,TRBJ2-7,few,TRBV6-7
CASKRQLDNTEAFF,TGTGCCAGTAAAAGACAGCTCGATAACACTGAAGCTTTCTTT,-,TRBJ1-1,-,TRBV19
CASRASSYEQYF,TGCGCCAGCAGGGCTAGCTCCTACGAGCAGTACTTC,-,TRBJ2-7,-,TRBV10-2
CASRLDRENQPQHF,TGTGCCAGCAGACTGGACAGGGAGAATCAGCCCCAGCATTTT,TRBD1,TRBJ1-5,-,TRBV28
CASSRPSAGGSNEQFF,TGTGCCAGCAGCCGACCCAGCGCGGGGGGGAGCAATGAGCAGTTCTTC,TRBD2,TRBJ2-1,-,TRBV13
CASSINRGHTEAFF,TGTGCCAGCTCAATTAACAGGGGACACACTGAAGCTTTCTTT,TRBD1,TRBJ1-1,-,TRBV18
CASSLVARGAVSSDTQYF,TGCGCCAGCAGCTTGGTCGCGCGGGGGGCGGTTTCGTCAGATACGCAGTATTTT,TRBD2,TRBJ2-3,-,TRBV5-1
CASSEVGSSYEQYF,TGTGCCAGCAGTGAAGTCGGGAGCTCCTACGAGCAGTACTTC,-,TRBJ2-7,-,TRBV2
CASSFQEYDTQYF,TGTGCCAGCAGCTTTCAAGAGTACGATACGCAGTATTTT,-,TRBJ2-3,-,TRBV7-9
CASSPPGLDFSGNTIYF,TGTGCCAGCTCACCACCAGGACTGGATTTCTCTGGAAACACCATATATTTT,-,TRBJ1-3,-,TRBV18
CASRYRAYNSPLHF,TGTGCCAGCAGGTACAGGGCCTATAATTCACCCCTCCACTTT,-,TRBJ1-6,few,TRBV27
CASSSSRGFYGYTF,TGTGCCAGCAGTTCCTCCAGGGGGTTCTATGGCTACACCTTC,TRBD1,TRBJ1-2,-,TRBV28
CASSLSSGSTDEQFF,TGCGCCAGCAGCTTATCTAGCGGGAGTACTGATGAGCAGTTCTTC,TRBD2,TRBJ2-1,-,TRBV5-1
CASRRQGGETQYF,TGTGCCAGCAGGCGACAGGGGGGAGAGACCCAGTACTTC,TRBD1,TRBJ2-5,once,TRBV11-2
CASSPRTGSDQPQHF,TGTGCCAGCTCACCACGGACAGGGAGCGATCAGCCCCAGCATTTT,TRBD1,TRBJ1-5,-,TRBV18
CASRYGGKNEQFF,TGTGCCAGCAGGTATGGGGGGAAAAATGAGCAGTTCTTC,-,TRBJ2-1,few,TRBV9
CASSLGQGLNTGELFF,TGTGCCAGTAGCCTCGGACAGGGGCTTAACACCGGGGAGCTGTTTTTT,TRBD1,TRBJ2-2,once,TRBV19
CATGGLATTDEQFF,TGTGCCACCGGGGGACTAGCAACGACCGATGAGCAGTTCTTC,TRBD2,TRBJ2-1,-,TRBV24-1
CASSLRLAGGGETQYF,TGTGCCAGCAGTCTACGACTAGCGGGGGGAGGAGAGACCCAGTACTTC,TRBD2,TRBJ2-5,-,TRBV6-2/TRBV6-3
CASSRSGSYNEQFF,TGTGCCAGTAGTAGGTCGGGTAGCTACAATGAGCAGTTCTTC,-,TRBJ2-1,-,TRBV19
CAISTGTGSETYGYTF,TGTGCCATCAGCACCGGGACAGGATCAGAGACCTATGGCTACACCTTC,TRBD1,TRBJ1-2,-,TRBV10-3
CASMFAVEQFF,TGTGCCAGCATGTTCGCGGTTGAGCAGTTCTTC,-,TRBJ2-1,-,TRBV2
CASRPSTGNTEAFF,TGTGCCAGCAGGCCGTCGACGGGGAACACTGAAGCTTTCTTT,-,TRBJ1-1,-,TRBV28
CASSPVGDTEAFF,TGTGCCAGCTCACCAGTGGGAGACACTGAAGCTTTCTTT,-,TRBJ1-1,-,TRBV18